A single sample gave rise to the 8 T cell receptor beta chains below, sequenced in a study of PD-1 blockade in classical Hodgkin lymphoma. Clones were sequenced by immunoSEQ multiplex PCR, and TCRdb holds only the in-frame ones, with some missing. The sample holds approximately 13,000 clones; about four fifths are singletons and the top ten take 20% to 25%. Every single patient, without exception, relapsed after autologous stem cell transplantation, and brentuximab vedotin exposure varied. The sequencing here drew on peripheral blood mononuclear cells (PBMCs), taken at baseline. The origin of the receptors is a human donor with classical Hodgkin lymphoma.

This rearrangement joins TRBV6-1 to TRBJ1-2; D is perhaps TRBD1 (5 bases). V shed 4 bases and J shed 4 bases, with 10 bases lying between them. This CDR3 region has 13 residues. Germline values: CDR1 MNHNS, CDR2 SASEGT. CDR3 DNA sequence: TGTGCCAGCAGTGTGGGGCAGTCCTATGGCTACACCTTC. As protein: CASSVGQSYGYTF.

By share of the sample, this clone is hyperexpanded. The chain carries TRBV7-2 and TRBJ1-4, with D hard to call. V was shortened by 0 bases and J by 5 bases, with 22 bases between the two germline ends. The CDR3 consists of 19 residues. Germline CDR1 is SGHTA and CDR2 is FQGNSA. The CDR3 protein is CASSLARGFSVTINEKLFF. In nucleotides, the CDR3 is TGTGCCAGCAGCTTAGCGCGGGGTTTTTCCGTAACAATCAATGAAAAACTGTTTTTT.

This chain links TRBV30 with TRBJ2-7; a possible D gene is TRBD1 (5 bases). This CDR3 comprises 12 residues. The germline CDR1 and CDR2 sequences are GTSNPN and SVGIG (reference sequence). Trimming took off 0 bases at V and 6 bases at J, with 9 bases between the two ends. The CDR3 nucleotides read TGTGCCTGGAGTGTGGGGCTGGGCGAGCAGTACTTC. It translates to CAWSVGLGEQYF.

V and J are TRBV19 and TRBJ2-3; 8 bases map to TRBD2. This CDR3 contains 16 residues. Germline V gene data show CDR1 as LNHDA and CDR2 as SQIVND (reference sequence). V shed 3 bases and J 6 bases; nucleotides not matched to a gene: 11. The CDR3 bases are TGTGCCAGTAGTATCCCGTCCGGGGGGGCCTCGGATACGCAGTATTTT. It is translated as CASSIPSGGASDTQYF.

V gene TRBV21-1 combines with J gene TRBJ2-5. TRBV21-1 is a listed pseudogene. This CDR3 has 12 amino acids. CDR3 residues: CASSETPETQYF. Here the CDR3 DNA reads TGTGCCAGCAGCGAAACCCCCGAGACCCAGTACTTC.

This clone was found a few times. The CDR3 region is CASGRSGDQPQHF. The CDR3 bases are TGTGCCAGCGGGAGATCAGGGGATCAGCCCCAGCATTTT. V and J are TRBV7-2 and TRBJ1-5; TRBD1 is a possible D gene (6 bases). V was pared by 8 bases and J by 5 bases, with 13 bases between. Germline V CDR1 and CDR2: SGHTA, FQGNSA. The length of the CDR3 is 13 residues.

The chain uses TRBV2 and TRBJ2-5, with D maybe TRBD1 (7 bases). Germline loops: CDR1 SNHLY, CDR2 FYNNEI. This CDR3 contains 14 residues. V shed 5 bases and J shed 2 bases, with 12 bases lying between them. CDR3 protein: CASSSQGGQETQYF. CDR3 nucleotides: TGTGCCAGCAGTTCGCAGGGGGGACAAGAGACCCAGTACTTC.

V is TRBV9 and J is TRBJ2-5; 9 bases match TRBD2. Trimming cost V 3 bases and J 4 bases; bases outside gene matches: 16. CDR3 length: 18 residues. CDR1 is SGDLS and CDR2 is YYNGEE in the germline V gene. The CDR3 reads CASSDKGQTSGIRETQYF. The CDR3 bases are TGTGCCAGCAGCGACAAAGGACAGACTAGCGGTATTCGAGAGACCCAGTACTTC.